The 5 T cell receptor beta chains reported below all come from one sample, sequenced in a study of cytomegalovirus exposure and HLA in healthy donors. The PCR made use of 60 Vbeta and 13 Jbeta primers. Some clones are missing from TCRdb's copy, which holds only in-frame ones; the method was immunoSEQ multiplex PCR. The table has 200,000 to 250,000 clones, approximately 90% seen once. Sequenced sample: PBMCs. The receptors here all came from a woman between 18 and 29 years old in good health and CMV-seronegative.

The CDR3 is CASSQERLASYEQYF. In DNA, the CDR3 is TGCGCCAGCAGCCAAGAACGCCTAGCGAGCTACGAGCAGTACTTC. The chain joins TRBV4-3 to TRBJ2-7; D is possibly TRBD2 (6 bases). The V gene's germline CDR1 is LGHNA and CDR2 YSLEER. V was pared by 0 bases and J by 3 bases, with 12 bases between. CDR3 length equals 15 residues.

This clone has more than one count but fewer than ten. The chain combines TRBV6-5 with TRBJ2-7; TRBD2 agrees at 11 bases. CDR3 length: 14 residues. CDR1 is MNHEY, CDR2 SVGAGI, per germline. The J segment lost 8 bases and the V segment lost 2 bases, leaving 5 bases of the junction unmatched. The CDR3 sequence is CASSYGGTSGKQYF. The CDR3, as DNA: TGTGCCAGCAGTTACGGCGGGACTAGCGGTAAGCAGTACTTC.

The rearrangement links TRBV7-3 to TRBJ2-5, with 7 bases identical to TRBD2. The length of the CDR3 is 14 residues. Germline trimming cut 5 bases from V and 6 bases from J; bases unmatched to any gene: 9. Germline loops: CDR1 SGHTA, CDR2 FQGTGA. CDR3 bases: TGTGCCAGCAGCCGTGGGGACTATGACCAGACCCAGTACTTC. Protein sequence: CASSRGDYDQTQYF. Based on the CDR3 plus reference TRBV7-3 and TRBJ2-5, the full variable domain is GAGVSQTPSNKVTEKGKYVELRCDPISGHTALYWYRQSLGQGPEFLIYFQGTGAADDSGLPNDRFFAVRPEGSVSTLKIQRTERGDSAVYLCASSRGDYDQTQYFGPGTRLLVL.

The V gene is TRBV6-1, the J gene TRBJ1-5, with unresolved D. There are 15 residues in the CDR3. Germline values: CDR1 MNHNS, CDR2 SASEGT. Trimming shortened V by 3 bases and J by 0 bases, and 9 bases separated the two germline ends. The CDR3 DNA reads as TGTGCCAGCAGTGAGACACACCATAGCAATCAGCCCCAGCATTTT. Translated: CASSETHHSNQPQHF.

The CDR3 loop reads CASSAHEDQGVRRYNSPLHF. Written as DNA, the CDR3 is TGTGCCAGCAGCGCCCACGAAGACCAGGGGGTCCGGAGGTATAATTCACCCCTCCACTTT. This chain uses TRBV9 with TRBJ1-6; 7 nucleotides match TRBD1. Germline V CDR1 and CDR2: SGDLS, YYNGEE. The CDR3 loop spans 20 amino acids. V was pared by 3 bases and J by 4 bases, with 19 bases of the junction left unmatched.